This T cell receptor beta chain originates from a study of blood T cells in healthy people across ages. Study as a whole: Template switching picked up about one barcoded beta molecule for each two T cells.

Through a sample-barcoded 5' primer and a J-beta primer mix, a second PCR was run for roughly 7 to 11 cycles. Via MiXCR, TCRdb re-called the 5' RACE reads, giving one row per CDR3 protein. The profile shows about 1.4 million distinct CDR3 sequences, approximately 59% of them singletons. Extraction yielded at least 5 micrograms of total RNA per sample. Concerning this clonotype: The antigen is undetermined.

The CDR3 sequence is 11 residues long. Germline CDR1 is DFQATT and CDR2 is SNEGSKA (reference sequence). Notes on the study in general: Whereas aged donors had fewer naive CD4+ cells, long-lived donors had more of them and higher diversity. Significant beta diversity loss was already apparent by age 40, declining roughly linearly.

This TCR was sampled from a young man in good health. This chain links TRBV20-1 with TRBJ2-5; D is perhaps TRBD1 (5 bases). The assigned J gene may be wrong: the sequence end matches TRBJ2-7 better. Sequenced: blood. The chain's CDR3 is CSAPGPYEQYF. CDR3 DNA: TGCAGTGCCCCAGGGCCATACGAGCAGTACTTC.